The 25 T cell receptor beta chains reported below all come from one sample, sequenced in a study of blood T cell repertoires in COVID-19. Data came from immunoSEQ multiplex PCR; TCRdb stores just in-frame clones and leaves some out. The data show 95,000 to 150,000 clones, with roughly 87% seen just once and approximately 10% held by the top ten. The sequenced sample consisted of peripheral blood. The receptors stem from a man of 80 years or more with acute or convalescent COVID-19.

This sequence joins TRBV6-1 and TRBJ1-2; D is perhaps TRBD1 (6 bases). V shed 0 bases and J shed 1 base, with 9 bases lying between them. Germline V gene sequence: CDR1 MNHNS, CDR2 SASEGT. CDR3 length: 15 residues. The CDR3 reads CASSEALQGNYGYTF. For the CDR3, the DNA is TGTGCCAGCAGTGAAGCCCTACAGGGTAACTATGGCTACACCTTC.

The V and J genes are TRBV2 and TRBJ1-2; D is unresolved. Trimming cost V 9 bases and J 4 bases, with 15 bases left between them. The germline CDR1 and CDR2 sequences are SNHLY and FYNNEI. This CDR3 has 13 amino acids. CDR3 nucleotide sequence: TGTGCCAGGGGCGGGGTTGGGGTCTATGGCTACACCTTC. Protein sequence: CARGGVGVYGYTF.

This rearrangement joins TRBV11-1 to TRBJ2-1, with 8 bases identical to TRBD2. CDR1 is SGHAT, CDR2 FQDESV, per germline (reference sequence). There are 16 residues in the CDR3. V gave up 1 base and J gave up 6 bases; unmatched junction bases: 8. CDR3 sequence reads: CASSLESAGVSNEQFF. The DNA for the CDR3 is TGTGCCAGCAGCTTAGAGTCAGCGGGGGTCTCCAATGAGCAGTTCTTC.

The chain couples TRBV30 to TRBJ1-2, with unresolved D. The ends were cut back, 3 bases at V and 5 bases at J, with 13 bases in the middle. CDR1 is GTSNPN and CDR2 is SVGIG in the germline V gene (reference sequence). CDR3 length equals 13 residues. The CDR3 reads CAWSLEDWYGYTF. CDR3 sequence (DNA): TGTGCCTGGAGCCTCGAGGACTGGTATGGCTACACCTTC.

This sequence joins TRBV19 and TRBJ1-2, with 8 nucleotides matching TRBD1. V dropped 5 bases and J dropped 7; count of bases not matched to a gene: 15. The germline CDR1 and CDR2 sequences are LNHDA and SQIVND (reference sequence). CDR3 length: 16 residues. The CDR3 sequence: CASSPDYPDRGIGYTF. The DNA for the CDR3 is TGTGCCAGTAGTCCCGATTACCCCGACAGGGGAATTGGCTACACCTTC.

V gene TRBV5-6 combines with J gene TRBJ2-2, with TRBD1 matching over 7 bases. The CDR3 totals 14 residues. Germline CDR1 and CDR2: SGHDT and YYEEEE. V trimming: 9 bases; J trimming: 0 bases; junction bases outside the gene matches: 5. Here the CDR3 reads CATRTGPNTGELFF. CDR3 coding DNA: TGTGCCACCAGGACAGGTCCGAACACCGGGGAGCTGTTTTTT.

The V gene is TRBV7-9, the J gene TRBJ2-3; 8 bases are a match to TRBD2. CDR3 size: 15 residues. V lost 6 bases to trimming and J lost 3 bases; unmatched junction nucleotides: 8. The V gene's germline CDR1 is SEHNR and CDR2 FQNEAQ (reference sequence). Here the CDR3 reads CASRPSGGGTDTQYF. CDR3 sequence (DNA): TGTGCCAGCAGACCGAGCGGGGGCGGGACAGATACGCAGTATTTT.

The V and J genes are TRBV19 and TRBJ1-5; tentatively, D is TRBD1 (6 bases). The CDR3 is 15 amino acids. CDR1 and CDR2 (germline): LNHDA, SQIVND (reference sequence). Trimming cost V 5 bases and J 5 bases, with 16 bases left between them. The CDR3 nucleotides are TGTGCCAGTAGTGAAGCCAATTACAGGGATCAGCCCCAGCATTTT. Translated: CASSEANYRDQPQHF.

CDR3 loop: CASSLIGDGWNEAFF. CDR3 nucleotide sequence: TGTGCCAGCAGTTTGATTGGAGATGGGTGGAATGAAGCTTTCTTT. J is TRBJ1-1 and V is TRBV28, with D hard to call. The CDR3 is 15 amino acids. V was trimmed by 3 bases and J by 7 bases, leaving 18 bases between them. Germline values: CDR1 MDHEN, CDR2 SYDVKM. Drawing the rest from reference TRBV28 and TRBJ1-1, the complete variable domain is DVKVTQSSRYLVKRTGEKVFLECVQDMDHENMFWYRQDPGLGLRLIYFSYDVKMKEKGDIPEGYSVSREKKERFSLILESASTNQTSMYLCASSLIGDGWNEAFFGQGTRLTVV.

J is TRBJ2-5 and V is TRBV2; a weak D match, TRBD2 (5 bases). CDR1 and CDR2 from the germline V gene are SNHLY and FYNNEI. There are 11 residues in the CDR3. V was pared by 8 bases and J by 7 bases, with 11 bases between. CDR3 amino acids: CASDLGGTQYF. The CDR3 DNA reads as TGTGCCAGCGATCTTGGAGGGACCCAGTACTTC.

The chain carries TRBV18 and TRBJ2-1; 8 positions agree with TRBD1. This CDR3 has 15 residues. Germline assignment: CDR1 KGHSH and CDR2 LQKENI. V lost 2 bases and J lost 1; bases outside the gene matches: 1. The CDR3 DNA follows: TGTGCCAGCTCACCAGGACAGGGATCCTACAATGAGCAGTTCTTC. This encodes CASSPGQGSYNEQFF.

The genes are TRBV7-3 and TRBJ2-3, with 8 bases lining up with TRBD2. The CDR3 runs to 15 residues. Germline V gives CDR1 SGHTA, CDR2 FQGTGA. J gave up 2 bases and V 2 bases, and 3 bases lay outside the gene matches. The CDR3 loop is CASSLDGRDTDTQYF. The CDR3 bases are TGTGCCAGCAGCTTAGACGGGAGGGACACAGATACGCAGTATTTT. Together with reference TRBV7-3 and TRBJ2-3, the CDR3 gives the full variable domain: GAGVSQTPSNKVTEKGKYVELRCDPISGHTALYWYRQSLGQGPEFLIYFQGTGAADDSGLPNDRFFAVRPEGSVSTLKIQRTERGDSAVYLCASSLDGRDTDTQYFGPGTRLTVL.

The chain has TRBV12-5 and TRBJ2-3; D not resolved. CDR1 and CDR2 from the germline V gene are LGHNT and FRNRAP. This CDR3 has 11 amino acids. Trimming cost V 6 bases and J 7 bases, with 8 bases left between them. The CDR3 here is CASGMAYTQYF. In DNA form, the CDR3 reads TGTGCTAGTGGAATGGCCTATACGCAGTATTTT.

The chain recombines TRBV19 with TRBJ1-4, with D perhaps matching TRBD1 (6 bases). The CDR3 consists of 15 residues. CDR1 is LNHDA, CDR2 SQIVND, per germline (reference sequence). The germline V and J ends were trimmed by 9 bases and 8 bases, with 22 bases remaining between them. CDR3 DNA: TGTGCCAGCTCGTCTCAGACGAGGGGGAGCGAAAAACTGTTTTTT. It specifies CASSSQTRGSEKLFF.

The CDR3 loop reads CASRIEQGYYEQYF. In DNA, the CDR3 is TGTGCCAGCAGGATAGAACAGGGGTACTACGAGCAGTACTTC. V is TRBV6-5 and J is TRBJ2-7; 7 bases are a match to TRBD1. The CDR3 covers 14 residues. Germline trimming cut 6 bases from V and 3 bases from J; bases unmatched to any gene: 8. Looked up from germline, CDR1 is MNHEY and CDR2 is SVGAGI.

CDR3 DNA sequence: TGTGCCTGGAACAAGGGGGGGGGCACCGGGAACACTGAAGCTTTCTTT. Translating it yields CAWNKGGGTGNTEAFF. The V call is TRBV30, the J call TRBJ1-1; the D gene is possibly TRBD1 (6 bases). Trimming cost V 4 bases and J 1 base, with 19 bases left between them. This CDR3 has 16 residues. Germline loops: CDR1 GTSNPN, CDR2 SVGIG (reference sequence).

The chain couples TRBV19 to TRBJ2-6; TRBD1 aligns across 7 bases. Germline loops: CDR1 LNHDA, CDR2 SQIVND (reference sequence). This CDR3 is built from 17 residues. J was trimmed by 0 bases and V by 5 bases; bases with no gene match: 7. CDR3 DNA: TGTGCCAGTAGTTTCCCGGGACAGTACTCTGGGGCCAACGTCCTGACTTTC. Encoded protein: CASSFPGQYSGANVLTF.

The chain uses TRBV5-8 and TRBJ1-5; no clear D. In germline, CDR1 is SGHTS, CDR2 YDEGEE. This CDR3 region has 13 residues. The V gene lost 5 bases and the J gene lost 2 bases, with 8 bases spanning the gap. In DNA form, the CDR3 reads TGTGCCAGCAGTTATACAGGCAATCAGCCCCAGCATTTT. Translation: CASSYTGNQPQHF.

This rearrangement joins TRBV23-1 to TRBJ2-7; 9 positions agree with TRBD1. TRBV23-1 counts as an open reading frame of uncertain function. The CDR3 extends over 17 amino acids. V trimming: 11 bases; J trimming: 0 bases; junction bases outside the gene matches: 17. CDR3 in DNA: TGCGCCGACCAACGGACAGGGGACACGGGGGGCTCCTACGAGCAGTACTTC. Its translation: CADQRTGDTGGSYEQYF.

This chain links TRBV30 with TRBJ1-2, with 8 bases lining up with TRBD1. The CDR3 runs to 14 residues. Germline V lookup: CDR1 GTSNPN, CDR2 SVGIG (reference sequence). The J segment lost 4 bases and the V segment lost 3 bases, leaving 7 bases of the junction unmatched. CDR3 residues: CAWSAGGRGYGYTF. For the CDR3, the DNA is TGTGCCTGGAGCGCAGGGGGCAGGGGCTATGGCTACACCTTC. The full variable domain, with the rest looked up from reference TRBV30 and TRBJ1-2, is SQTIHQWPATLVQPVGSPLSLECTVEGTSNPNLYWYRQAAGRGLQLLFYSVGIGQISSEVPQNLSASRPQDRQFILSSKKLLLSDSGFYLCAWSAGGRGYGYTFGSGTRLTVV.

In this sample, this clone turned up a few times. The V call is TRBV19, the J call TRBJ2-7; 7 bases line up with TRBD2. CDR1 is LNHDA, CDR2 SQIVND, per germline (reference sequence). This CDR3 comprises 14 residues. V was pared by 4 bases and J by 5 bases, with 8 bases of the junction left unmatched. The CDR3, as DNA: TGTGCCAGTAGTAGACGGCGGGAGATCGACGAGCAGTACTTC. It encodes CASSRRREIDEQYF.

Only one count was recorded for this clone. The chain links TRBV3-1 (or the pseudogene TRBV3-2) to TRBJ2-5; unclear D gene. V lost 0 bases to trimming and J lost 5 bases, with 10 bases between them. Germline CDR1 LGHDT, CDR2 YNNKEL (reference sequence). This CDR3 is 14 amino acids long. For the CDR3, the DNA is TGTGCCAGCAGCCAAGATGGGTCCAGGGAGACCCAGTACTTC. Encoded protein: CASSQDGSRETQYF.

This clone showed up just a few times. In the same sample, other DNA sequences code for this CDR3. The chain links TRBV24-1 to TRBJ2-7; 9 bases are a match to TRBD1. J was trimmed by 2 bases and V by 5 bases; bases with no gene match: 6. The V gene's germline CDR1 is KGHDR and CDR2 SFDVKD. The CDR3 totals 15 residues. CDR3 in DNA: TGTGCCACCAGTGCCCCGGGACAGGGAACCTACGAGCAGTACTTC. Translation: CATSAPGQGTYEQYF.

This chain links TRBV7-8 with TRBJ2-7; 15 bases line up with TRBD2. Trimming took 5 bases from V and 0 from J; bases not matched to a gene: 5. CDR1 is SGHVS and CDR2 is FQNEAQ in the germline V gene. This CDR3 has 17 amino acids. The CDR3 region is CASSPGTSGRPSYEQYF. CDR3 bases: TGTGCCAGCAGCCCTGGGACTAGCGGGAGGCCCTCCTACGAGCAGTACTTC.

The chain is built from TRBV27 and TRBJ1-1, with TRBD1 matching 8 bases. Germline CDR1 is MNHEY and CDR2 is SMNVEV (reference sequence). V shed 3 bases and J 6 bases; nucleotides not matched to a gene: 6. The CDR3 spans 14 residues. The CDR3 protein is CASSFLDRVAEAFF. The CDR3 DNA is TGTGCCAGCAGTTTCCTGGACAGGGTTGCTGAAGCTTTCTTT.